Listed below are T cell receptor beta chains from one sample, sequenced in a study of T cell changes during pregnancy in multiple sclerosis. Profiled with immunoSEQ multiplex PCR; TCRdb holds only in-frame clones, not every one. The data contain tens of thousands of clones, roughly 90% of them seen just once; the ten biggest clones take up approximately 1%. Material: peripheral blood, obtained in the first trimester of pregnancy. The receptors were sampled from a female donor in good health, enrolled as a control in a pregnancy study. Both conserved end residues are part of each CDR3. The D gene is left open where the match is weak. Clone size is given for some rows only: seen once, a few or many times, or a class if the clone is expanded.

CDR3nt: TGTGCCAGCAGCTTACTACCGGGGGTCGAGCAGTACTTC
CDR3aa: CASSLLPGVEQYF
v_gene: TRBV21-1
d_gene: NA
abundance: NA
j_gene: TRBJ2-7

CDR3nt: TGTGCCAGCTCACCTCTCGCGGGAGAGTCAGATGAGCAGTTCTTC
CDR3aa: CASSPLAGESDEQFF
v_gene: TRBV18
d_gene: TRBD2
abundance: NA
j_gene: TRBJ2-1

CDR3nt: TGTGCCAGCTCACCACCGGGACTAGCGGCGGGCACCGGGGAGCTGTTTTTT
CDR3aa: CASSPPGLAAGTGELFF
v_gene: TRBV18
d_gene: TRBD2
abundance: NA
j_gene: TRBJ2-2

CDR3nt: TGTGCCAGCAGCCCCGCGGCACTTGATAATTCACCCCTCCACTTT
CDR3aa: CASSPAALDNSPLHF
v_gene: TRBV7-6
d_gene: NA
abundance: NA
j_gene: TRBJ1-6

CDR3nt: TGCGCCAGCAGCCGTATCCCCTTGGTGTCAGGGGGCCGGCAGGGAGCCGGGGAGCTGTTTTTT
CDR3aa: CASSRIPLVSGGRQGAGELFF
v_gene: TRBV4-1
d_gene: TRBD1
abundance: NA
j_gene: TRBJ2-2

CDR3nt: TGTGCCAGCAGCCAAGAGCGCGTATCCTACGAGCAGTACTTC
CDR3aa: CASSQERVSYEQYF
v_gene: TRBV4-2
d_gene: NA
abundance: NA
j_gene: TRBJ2-7

CDR3nt: TGTGCCAGCAGTGACTCCACTAACTATGGCTACACCTTC
CDR3aa: CASSDSTNYGYTF
v_gene: TRBV6-4
d_gene: NA
abundance: NA
j_gene: TRBJ1-2

CDR3nt: TGCGCCAGCAGCCCATACGGGACGGGAGTTGGCAATGAGCAGTTCTTC
CDR3aa: CASSPYGTGVGNEQFF
v_gene: TRBV4-1
d_gene: NA
abundance: NA
j_gene: TRBJ2-1

CDR3nt: TGTGCCAGCAGACTGGACAGGGACTCCTACGAGCAGTACTTC
CDR3aa: CASRLDRDSYEQYF
v_gene: TRBV6-5
d_gene: TRBD1
abundance: NA
j_gene: TRBJ2-7

CDR3nt: TGTGCCAGCAGATCGGACAGGTACTATGGCTACACCTTC
CDR3aa: CASRSDRYYGYTF
v_gene: TRBV5-5
d_gene: TRBD1
abundance: NA
j_gene: TRBJ1-2

CDR3nt: TGTGCCTGGACGTTCCGGGAGAACACTGAAGCTTTCTTT
CDR3aa: CAWTFRENTEAFF
v_gene: TRBV30
d_gene: NA
abundance: NA
j_gene: TRBJ1-1

CDR3nt: TGCGCCAGCAGCTTGGATGCGGGACAGTACAATGAGCAGTTCTTC
CDR3aa: CASSLDAGQYNEQFF
v_gene: TRBV5-1
d_gene: NA
abundance: NA
j_gene: TRBJ2-1

CDR3nt: TGTGCCAGCAGTGGGGGACAGTCCAGCTACAATGAGCAGTTCTTC
CDR3aa: CASSGGQSSYNEQFF
v_gene: TRBV6-5
d_gene: TRBD1
abundance: NA
j_gene: TRBJ2-1

CDR3nt: TGTGCCAGTAGTACCCACTCCGGACAGGGAGGATGGCAGCCCCAGCATTTT
CDR3aa: CASSTHSGQGGWQPQHF
v_gene: TRBV19
d_gene: TRBD1
abundance: NA
j_gene: TRBJ1-5

CDR3nt: TGTGCCAGTACTCCGACAGGGGCTTTCACAGCTAACTATGGCTACACCTTC
CDR3aa: CASTPTGAFTANYGYTF
v_gene: TRBV19
d_gene: TRBD1
abundance: once
j_gene: TRBJ1-2

CDR3nt: TGCGCCAGCAGCCAAGTCGCAAGGACTAGCGGGACGAGCACAGATACGCAGTATTTT
CDR3aa: CASSQVARTSGTSTDTQYF
v_gene: TRBV4-3
d_gene: TRBD2
abundance: few
j_gene: TRBJ2-3

CDR3nt: TGTGCCAGTAGCCCAGGGGGCGCAGGATTTAGCAATCAGCCCCAGCATTTT
CDR3aa: CASSPGGAGFSNQPQHF
v_gene: TRBV19
d_gene: TRBD1
abundance: NA
j_gene: TRBJ1-5

CDR3nt: TGCGCCAGCAGCTTGGAGGCAGGGAACATCAACAATGAGCAGTTCTTC
CDR3aa: CASSLEAGNINNEQFF
v_gene: TRBV5-1
d_gene: NA
abundance: NA
j_gene: TRBJ2-1

CDR3nt: TGTGCCAGTAGTTCGAGGGTGGTAGCGGAGGCCATCTATAACAATGAGCAGTTCTTC
CDR3aa: CASSSRVVAEAIYNNEQFF
v_gene: TRBV19
d_gene: NA
abundance: NA
j_gene: TRBJ2-1

CDR3nt: TGTGCCAGCAGCTCCGGACAGGGGAACCCCTACGAGCAGTACTTC
CDR3aa: CASSSGQGNPYEQYF
v_gene: TRBV28
d_gene: TRBD1
abundance: once
j_gene: TRBJ2-7

CDR3nt: TGCGCCAGCAGCATCGTAGCGGGGGGGAGGGCAGATACGCAGTATTTT
CDR3aa: CASSIVAGGRADTQYF
v_gene: TRBV5-1
d_gene: TRBD2
abundance: NA
j_gene: TRBJ2-3

CDR3nt: TGTGCCAGCAGCTTAGTGAGGGGGCCCGGAGAAAAACTGTTTTTT
CDR3aa: CASSLVRGPGEKLFF
v_gene: TRBV7-2
d_gene: TRBD1
abundance: NA
j_gene: TRBJ1-4

CDR3nt: TGTGCCACCAGCAGAGGTAGACAGGGCACTGAAGCTTTCTTT
CDR3aa: CATSRGRQGTEAFF
v_gene: TRBV15
d_gene: TRBD1
abundance: NA
j_gene: TRBJ1-1

CDR3nt: TGTGCCAGCAGTTGGGACAGGGCTCTTGGCTACAATGAGCAGTTCTTC
CDR3aa: CASSWDRALGYNEQFF
v_gene: TRBV28
d_gene: TRBD1
abundance: NA
j_gene: TRBJ2-1

CDR3nt: TGCGCCAGCAGCTACGGCGCGGGGCAGAATTCACCCCTCCACTTT
CDR3aa: CASSYGAGQNSPLHF
v_gene: TRBV5-1
d_gene: NA
abundance: few
j_gene: TRBJ1-6